The T cell receptor beta chain under discussion was sequenced for a study of cytomegalovirus exposure and HLA in healthy donors. Amplification used 60 Vbeta primers and 13 Jbeta primers. The method was immunoSEQ multiplex PCR; TCRdb's version includes in-frame clones alone and lacks a portion of them. Of under 200,000 clones listed, approximately 73% were seen once; the top ten hold about 4.9%. The CDR3 is 14 residues long. Germline loops: CDR1 MNHEY, CDR2 SVGAGI. With 5 bases clipped from V and 7 bases from J, the junction kept 2 bases outside the gene matches. V is TRBV6-5 and J is TRBJ1-6; 10 bases are a match to TRBD1. The source is a woman younger than 30 in good health and CMV-seropositive. Sequencing was performed on PBMCs. The CDR3 DNA sequence: TGTGCCAGCAGTCAGGGACAGGGGAATTCACCCCTCCACTTT. Amino acid sequence: CASSQGQGNSPLHF.